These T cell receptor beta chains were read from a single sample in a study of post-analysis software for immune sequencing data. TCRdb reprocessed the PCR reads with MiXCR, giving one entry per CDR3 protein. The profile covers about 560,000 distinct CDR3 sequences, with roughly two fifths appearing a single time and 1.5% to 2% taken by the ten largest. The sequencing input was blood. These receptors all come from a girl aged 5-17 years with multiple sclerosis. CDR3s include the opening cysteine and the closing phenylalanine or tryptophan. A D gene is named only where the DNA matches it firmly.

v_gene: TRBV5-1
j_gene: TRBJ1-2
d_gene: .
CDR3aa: CASSLGRGPNIYGYTF

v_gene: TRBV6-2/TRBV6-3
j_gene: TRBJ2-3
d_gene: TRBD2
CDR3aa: CASSYSSRGLRTTGTQYF

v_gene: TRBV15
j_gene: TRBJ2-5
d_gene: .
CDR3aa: CATSPTKGGRETQYF

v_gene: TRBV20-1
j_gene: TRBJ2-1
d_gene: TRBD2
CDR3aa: CSARASGADNEQFF

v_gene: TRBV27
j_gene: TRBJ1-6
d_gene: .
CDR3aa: CASSHGGRPEGSPLHF

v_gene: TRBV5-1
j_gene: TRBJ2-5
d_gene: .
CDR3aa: CASSFLSGVGETQYF

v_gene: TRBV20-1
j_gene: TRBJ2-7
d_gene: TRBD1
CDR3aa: CSAARDRAYEQYF

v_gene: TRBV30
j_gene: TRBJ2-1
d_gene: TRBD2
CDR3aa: CAGGGRANERFF

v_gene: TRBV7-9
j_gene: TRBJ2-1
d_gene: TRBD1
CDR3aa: CASSWDRYNEQFF

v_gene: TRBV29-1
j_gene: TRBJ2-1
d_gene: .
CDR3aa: CSVAARDEQFF

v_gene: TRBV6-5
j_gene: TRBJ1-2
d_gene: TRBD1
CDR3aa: CASSYAIRDRNYGYTF

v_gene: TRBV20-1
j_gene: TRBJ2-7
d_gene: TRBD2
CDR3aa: CSASELAGGPHEQYF

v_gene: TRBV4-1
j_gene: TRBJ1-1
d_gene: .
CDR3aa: CASSQGARTEAFF

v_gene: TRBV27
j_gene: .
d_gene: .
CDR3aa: CASSLKGSIYEQYF

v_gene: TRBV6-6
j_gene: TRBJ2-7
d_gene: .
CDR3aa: CASSPINYEQYF

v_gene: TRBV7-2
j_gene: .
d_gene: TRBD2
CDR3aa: CASSLGHGGAYEQYF

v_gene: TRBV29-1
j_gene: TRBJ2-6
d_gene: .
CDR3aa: CSVGRGGAGANVLTF

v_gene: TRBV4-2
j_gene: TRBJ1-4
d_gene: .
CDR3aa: CASSQEGGTNEKLFF

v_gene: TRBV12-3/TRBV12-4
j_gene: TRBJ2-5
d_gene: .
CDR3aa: CASRPQGIETQYF

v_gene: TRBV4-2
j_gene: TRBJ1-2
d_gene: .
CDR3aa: CASSQITGAGSYGYTF

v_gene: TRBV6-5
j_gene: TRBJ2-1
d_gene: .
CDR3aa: CASWVDSDNEQFF

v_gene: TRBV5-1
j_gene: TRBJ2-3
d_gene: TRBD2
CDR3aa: CASSFDVIAGLTDTQYF

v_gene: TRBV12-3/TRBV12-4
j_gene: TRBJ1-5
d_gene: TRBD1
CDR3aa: CASSANRGGFRDPQHF

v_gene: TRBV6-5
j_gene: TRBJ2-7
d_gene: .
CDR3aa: CASSYRGSSYEQYF

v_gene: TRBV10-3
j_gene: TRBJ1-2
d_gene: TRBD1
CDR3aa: CAISGGQVYNYGYTF

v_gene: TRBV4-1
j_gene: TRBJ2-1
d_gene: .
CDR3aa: CASSQGRASSYNEQFF

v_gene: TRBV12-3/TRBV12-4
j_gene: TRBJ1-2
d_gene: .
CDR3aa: CASSFGGGGHYGYTF

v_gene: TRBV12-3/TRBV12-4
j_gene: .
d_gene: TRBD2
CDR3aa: CASSEPTSGKNIQYF

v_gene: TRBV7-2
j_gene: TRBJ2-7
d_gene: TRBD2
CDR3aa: CASSFSSSGVPYEQYF